The rows below give T cell receptor beta chains drawn from one sample of a study of T cell responses to AZD1222 COVID-19 vaccine. The assay was immunoSEQ multiplex PCR, and TCRdb's table has in-frame clones only and misses some. Of 60,000 to 80,000 clones in the sample, roughly 75% were seen once. The sample was peripheral blood, taken 28 days after the second AZD1222 dose. All receptors come from an adult who received the AZD1222 COVID-19 vaccine. CDR3s include the opening cysteine and the closing phenylalanine or tryptophan. D genes are given only for firm matches. Rows give clone size only sometimes, using once, few, many, or a class for an expanded clone.

abundance	len	v_gene	j_gene	d_gene	CDR3aa	CDR3nt
-	17	TRBV28	TRBJ2-1	TRBD2	CASSPSTSGLVYNEQFF	TGTGCCAGCAGTCCCTCTACTAGCGGCCTTGTCTACAATGAGCAGTTCTTC
-	13	TRBV2	TRBJ1-2	-	CASSEVGNYGYTF	TGTGCCAGCAGTGAAGTGGGTAACTATGGCTACACCTTC
-	14	TRBV7-8	TRBJ2-7	-	CASSLVQGGYEQYF	TGTGCCAGCAGCTTAGTACAGGGTGGATACGAGCAGTACTTC
-	13	TRBV7-9	TRBJ2-2	-	CASSFSGTGELFF	TGTGCCAGCAGCTTTTCTGGGACCGGGGAGCTGTTTTTT
-	13	TRBV27	TRBJ2-2	-	CASSLWGPGELFF	TGTGCCAGCAGTCTGTGGGGCCCCGGGGAGCTGTTTTTT
-	13	TRBV5-1	TRBJ2-7	-	CASSLRDTYEQYF	TGCGCCAGCAGCTTGCGGGACACCTACGAGCAGTACTTC
-	15	TRBV3-1/TRBV3-2	TRBJ2-3	TRBD2	CASYASGGAVDTQYF	TGTGCCAGCTACGCTAGCGGGGGGGCGGTGGATACGCAGTATTTT
-	14	TRBV28	TRBJ1-6	-	CASSFDSRNSPLHF	TGTGCCAGCAGTTTTGACAGCAGAAATTCACCCCTCCACTTT
-	15	TRBV19	TRBJ1-4	-	CASRDGALANEKLFF	TGTGCCAGTAGGGACGGGGCGCTGGCTAATGAAAAACTGTTTTTT
-	15	TRBV7-3	TRBJ2-1	-	CASSPTTVSYNEQFF	TGTGCCAGCAGCCCGACGACTGTTTCCTACAATGAGCAGTTCTTC
few	16	TRBV7-3	TRBJ2-2	-	CASSHPGTSKSGELFF	TGTGCCAGCAGCCACCCCGGGACCTCAAAAAGCGGGGAGCTGTTTTTT
-	14	TRBV2	TRBJ2-7	-	CASIRSGSSYEQYF	TGTGCCAGCATACGGTCAGGGAGCTCCTACGAGCAGTACTTC
-	12	TRBV12-3/TRBV12-4	TRBJ1-1	-	CASSFYPSEAFF	TGTGCCAGCAGTTTTTACCCCTCTGAAGCTTTCTTT
-	18	TRBV7-9	TRBJ1-6	TRBD1	CASSLGQGSGPYNSPLHF	TGTGCCAGCAGCTTAGGACAGGGAAGCGGACCCTATAATTCACCCCTCCACTTT
-	15	TRBV7-2	TRBJ1-1	TRBD1	CASSLVDRGSTEAFF	TGTGCCAGCAGCTTAGTCGACAGGGGAAGCACTGAAGCTTTCTTT
-	13	TRBV28	TRBJ2-2	-	CASRDTATGELFF	TGTGCCAGCAGGGACACGGCCACCGGGGAGCTGTTTTTT
once	13	TRBV7-3	TRBJ1-2	-	CASSLTGDYGYTF	TGTGCCAGCAGCTTAACTGGGGACTATGGCTACACCTTC
-	16	TRBV19	TRBJ2-3	TRBD2	CASSIASGGPTDTQYF	TGTGCCAGTAGTATCGCTAGCGGGGGGCCTACAGATACGCAGTATTTT
-	14	TRBV28	TRBJ2-7	TRBD1	CASSPGTGVYEQYF	TGTGCCAGCAGCCCCGGGACAGGGGTATACGAGCAGTACTTC
-	13	TRBV7-7	TRBJ2-7	-	CASSKGTAYEQYF	TGTGCTAGCAGCAAAGGGACCGCCTACGAGCAGTACTTC
-	14	TRBV6-1	TRBJ1-6	-	CASSEGGHNSPLHF	TGTGCCAGCAGTGAAGGGGGTCATAATTCACCCCTCCACTTT
-	14	TRBV9	TRBJ1-1	-	CASIWDGRNTEAFF	TGTGCCAGCATCTGGGACGGGAGGAACACTGAAGCTTTCTTT
-	14	TRBV24-1	TRBJ2-7	-	CATSDSGGPGEQYF	TGTGCCACCAGTGATTCGGGCGGACCTGGCGAGCAGTACTTC
-	13	TRBV18	TRBJ2-3	-	CASSPTSTDTQYF	TGTGCCAGCTCACCAACGAGCACAGATACGCAGTATTTT
-	12	TRBV19	TRBJ2-7	-	CASSMGGGEQYF	TGTGCCAGTAGTATGGGAGGCGGGGAGCAGTACTTC
-	15	TRBV18	TRBJ1-2	-	CASSPLPRQNYGYTF	TGTGCCAGCTCACCTTTACCCCGACAGAACTATGGCTACACCTTC
-	12	TRBV29-1	TRBJ1-2	-	CSEQGTLYGYTF	TGCAGCGAGCAGGGGACCCTCTATGGCTACACCTTC
-	13	TRBV7-3	TRBJ2-2	-	CASSPQNTGELFF	TGTGCCAGCAGCCCTCAGAACACCGGGGAGCTGTTTTTT
-	17	TRBV28	TRBJ2-3	TRBD2	CASSSSGLAGGADTQYF	TGTGCCAGCAGTTCATCGGGACTAGCGGGGGGCGCAGATACGCAGTATTTT
-	15	TRBV4-1	TRBJ2-1	-	CASSQEQGMYNEQFF	TGCGCCAGCAGCCAAGAACAGGGAATGTACAATGAGCAGTTCTTC
-	15	TRBV5-1	TRBJ2-1	-	CASGLTGRVGSEQFF	TGCGCCAGCGGGCTAACAGGGCGGGTCGGCAGTGAGCAGTTCTTC
few	13	TRBV19	TRBJ2-7	-	CASSIIGGYEQYF	TGTGCCAGTAGTATTATCGGGGGTTACGAGCAGTACTTC
-	16	TRBV5-1	TRBJ1-3	-	CASSPEGRRSGNTIYF	TGCGCCAGCAGCCCGGAGGGTAGGCGATCTGGAAACACCATATATTTT
-	15	TRBV6-5	TRBJ2-1	TRBD1	CASSTGTGIYNEQFF	TGTGCCAGCAGTACCGGGACAGGGATCTACAATGAGCAGTTCTTC
-	18	TRBV9	TRBJ2-7	TRBD2	CASSVNPGGLADSYEQYF	TGTGCCAGCAGCGTAAACCCCGGGGGACTAGCGGACTCCTACGAGCAGTACTTC